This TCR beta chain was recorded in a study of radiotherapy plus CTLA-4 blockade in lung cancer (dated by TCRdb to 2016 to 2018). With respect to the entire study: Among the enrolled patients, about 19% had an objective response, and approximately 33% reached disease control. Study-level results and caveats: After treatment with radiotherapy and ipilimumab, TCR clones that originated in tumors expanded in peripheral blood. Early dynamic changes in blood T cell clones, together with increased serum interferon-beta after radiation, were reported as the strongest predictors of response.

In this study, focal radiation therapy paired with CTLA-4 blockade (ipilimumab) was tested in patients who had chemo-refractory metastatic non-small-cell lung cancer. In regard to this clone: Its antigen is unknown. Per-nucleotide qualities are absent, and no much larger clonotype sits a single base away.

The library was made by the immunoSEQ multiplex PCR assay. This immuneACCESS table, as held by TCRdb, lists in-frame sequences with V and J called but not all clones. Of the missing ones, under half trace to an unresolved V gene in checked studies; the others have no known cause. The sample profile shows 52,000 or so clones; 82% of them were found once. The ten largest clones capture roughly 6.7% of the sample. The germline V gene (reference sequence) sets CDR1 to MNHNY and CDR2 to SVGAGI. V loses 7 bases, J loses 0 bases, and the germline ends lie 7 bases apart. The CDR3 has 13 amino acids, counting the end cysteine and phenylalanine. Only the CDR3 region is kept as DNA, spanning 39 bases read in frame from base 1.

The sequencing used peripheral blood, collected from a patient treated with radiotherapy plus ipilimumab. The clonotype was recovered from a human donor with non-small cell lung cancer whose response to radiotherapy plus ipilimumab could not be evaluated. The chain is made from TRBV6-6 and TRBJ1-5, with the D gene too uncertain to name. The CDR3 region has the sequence CASMRDSNQPQHF. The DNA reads TGTGCCAGCATGCGGGATAGCAATCAGCCCCAGCATTTT.